The clone carrying this TCR beta chain was observed many times. Its antigen remains unidentified. The source of the sample is a study of early T cells in non-severe SARS-CoV-2 infection. At the level of the study: Alpha and beta chains were unpaired, from unsorted whole-blood bulk RNA. Findings and limits, study-wide: Database matching using VDJdb favored anti-spike CD8 responses, with private and CD4 specificities left missing.

TCRdb re-analysed the 5' RACE reads in MiXCR, keeping a single row per CDR3 protein. The sample includes tens of thousands of distinct CDR3 sequences, roughly 5% of them seen just once. The germline V gene has CDR1 MNHEY and CDR2 SMNVEV (reference sequence). The trim removed 6 bases at V and 5 bases at J, leaving 9 bases unmatched. The CDR3 is 15 residues long. The chain couples TRBV27 to TRBJ2-7; TRBD2 aligns across 11 bases. The TCR sequence derives from an adult who was a healthcare worker with PCR-confirmed SARS-CoV-2 infection or an uninfected control (not recorded which). The sequenced sample was whole blood. This CDR3 is CASSSSGRYVHEQYF. The CDR3 bases are TGTGCCAGCAGCTCTAGCGGGAGGTACGTCCACGAGCAGTACTTC.